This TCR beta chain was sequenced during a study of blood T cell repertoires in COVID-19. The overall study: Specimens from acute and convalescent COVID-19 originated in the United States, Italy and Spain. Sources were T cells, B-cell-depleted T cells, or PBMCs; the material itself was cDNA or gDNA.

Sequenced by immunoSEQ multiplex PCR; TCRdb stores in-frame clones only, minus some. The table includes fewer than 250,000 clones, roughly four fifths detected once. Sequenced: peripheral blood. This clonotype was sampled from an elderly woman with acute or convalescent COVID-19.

This CDR3 reads CASRSERGRDTQYF. The DNA of the CDR3 is TGTGCCAGCAGAAGTGAGCGGGGGAGGGATACGCAGTATTTT. J is TRBJ2-3 and V is TRBV4-2; 8 bases align to TRBD2. The V gene's germline CDR1 is LGHNA and CDR2 YNFKEQ. This CDR3 has 14 residues. Losses at the gene ends were 6 bases for V and 6 bases for J; bases not matched to a gene: 8.